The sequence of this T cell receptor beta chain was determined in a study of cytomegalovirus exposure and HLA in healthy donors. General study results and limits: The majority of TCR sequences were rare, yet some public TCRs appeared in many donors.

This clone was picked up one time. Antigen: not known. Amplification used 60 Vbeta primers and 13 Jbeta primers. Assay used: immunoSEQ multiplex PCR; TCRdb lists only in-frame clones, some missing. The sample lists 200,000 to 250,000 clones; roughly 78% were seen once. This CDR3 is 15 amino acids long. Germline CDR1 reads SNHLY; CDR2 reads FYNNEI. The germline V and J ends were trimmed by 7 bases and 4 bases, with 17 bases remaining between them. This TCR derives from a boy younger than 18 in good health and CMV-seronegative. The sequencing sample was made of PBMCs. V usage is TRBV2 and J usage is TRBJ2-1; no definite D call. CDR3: CASTGGAQLYNEQFF. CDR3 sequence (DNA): TGTGCCAGCACCGGCGGAGCTCAGCTTTACAATGAGCAGTTCTTC.